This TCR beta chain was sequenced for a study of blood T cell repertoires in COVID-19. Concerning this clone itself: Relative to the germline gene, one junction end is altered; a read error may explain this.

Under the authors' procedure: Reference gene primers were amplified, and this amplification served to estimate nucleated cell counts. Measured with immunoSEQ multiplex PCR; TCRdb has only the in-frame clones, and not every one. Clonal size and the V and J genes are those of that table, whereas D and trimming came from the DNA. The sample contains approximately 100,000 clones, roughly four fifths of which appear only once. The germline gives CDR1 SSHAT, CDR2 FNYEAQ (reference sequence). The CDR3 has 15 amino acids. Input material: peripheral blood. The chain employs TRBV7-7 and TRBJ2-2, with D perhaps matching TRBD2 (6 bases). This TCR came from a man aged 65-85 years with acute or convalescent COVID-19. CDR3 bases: TGTGCTAGCACCACCGGGACTGTAAACACCGGGGAGCTGTTTTTT. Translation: CASTTGTVNTGELFF.